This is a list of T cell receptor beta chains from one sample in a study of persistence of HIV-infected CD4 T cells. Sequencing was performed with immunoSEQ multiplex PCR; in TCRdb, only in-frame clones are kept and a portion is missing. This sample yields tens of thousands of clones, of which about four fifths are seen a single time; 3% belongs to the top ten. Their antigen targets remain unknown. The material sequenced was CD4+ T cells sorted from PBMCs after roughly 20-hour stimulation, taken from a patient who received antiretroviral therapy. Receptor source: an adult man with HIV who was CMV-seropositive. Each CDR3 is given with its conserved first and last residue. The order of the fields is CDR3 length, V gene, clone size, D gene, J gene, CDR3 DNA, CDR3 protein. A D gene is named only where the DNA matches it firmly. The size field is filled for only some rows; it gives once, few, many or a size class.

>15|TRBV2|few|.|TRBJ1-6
TGTGCCAGCAAGCTGAGACTGGGTGATAATTCACCCCTCCACTTT
CASKLRLGDNSPLHF
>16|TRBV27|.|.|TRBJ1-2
TGTGCCAGCAGGTCCCTGAGGGCAGGGTCTTTCCATGGCTACACCTTC
CASRSLRAGSFHGYTF
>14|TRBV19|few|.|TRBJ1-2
TGTGCCAGTAGTATGGGCAGGGATTACTATGGCTACACCTTC
CASSMGRDYYGYTF
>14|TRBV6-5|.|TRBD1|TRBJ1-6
TGTGCCTCAACACTCAGGGGGCCCGATTCACCCCTCCACTTT
CASTLRGPDSPLHF
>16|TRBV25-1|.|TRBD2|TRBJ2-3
TGTGCCAGCAGTGAATTCGGGCGGGGGAGCACAGATACGCAGTATTTT
CASSEFGRGSTDTQYF
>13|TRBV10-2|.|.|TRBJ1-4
TGCGCCAGCAGTGATCCAGGAGAGGAAAAACTGTTTTTT
CASSDPGEEKLFF
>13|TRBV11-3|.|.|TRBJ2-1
TGTGCCAGCAGCTTAGAGGATGGCGGGGAGCAGTTCTTC
CASSLEDGGEQFF
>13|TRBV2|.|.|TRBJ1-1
TGTGCCAGCAATGGGGCAGAGAACACTGAAGCTTTCTTT
CASNGAENTEAFF
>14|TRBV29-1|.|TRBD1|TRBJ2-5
TGCAGCGTCCGACGGGGACAGGGAGATGAGACCCAGTACTTC
CSVRRGQGDETQYF
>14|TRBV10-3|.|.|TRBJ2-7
TGTGCCATCAGTGATTATGGGGCAGGGAGCGAGCAGTACTTC
CAISDYGAGSEQYF
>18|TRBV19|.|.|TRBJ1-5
TGTGCCAGTAGGGGGGCACAGGGTCGCGGGAGTAGCAATCAGCCCCAGCATTTT
CASRGAQGRGSSNQPQHF
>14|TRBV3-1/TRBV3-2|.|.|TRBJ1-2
TGTGCCAGCAGCCAAGGACAAGGGCCCTATGGCTACACCTTC
CASSQGQGPYGYTF
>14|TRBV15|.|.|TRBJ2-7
TGTGCCACCAGCAGATCCCCCAGCCTCTACGAGCAGTACTTC
CATSRSPSLYEQYF
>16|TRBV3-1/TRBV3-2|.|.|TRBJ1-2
TGTGCCAGCAGCTCTTCTCTTCTTCCAGGAGGCTATGGCTACACCTTC
CASSSSLLPGGYGYTF
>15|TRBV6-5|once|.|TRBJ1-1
TGTGCCAGCAGCCCCTCTCGGACGGCGAACACTGAAGCTTTCTTT
CASSPSRTANTEAFF
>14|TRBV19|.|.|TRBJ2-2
TGTGCCAGTAGTATGAGGAAGGTGACCGGGGAGCTGTTTTTT
CASSMRKVTGELFF
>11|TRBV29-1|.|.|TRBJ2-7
TGCAGCGCCACCTCGGGGGACAGCGGATACTTC
CSATSGDSGYF
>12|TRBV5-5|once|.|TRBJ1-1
TGTGCCAGCATGGACATAAAGCTTAAAGCTTTCTTT
CASMDIKLKAFF
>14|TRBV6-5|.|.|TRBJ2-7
TGTGCCAGCCGCAGGTCCGGCGGGTGGAGCGAGCAGTACTTC
CASRRSGGWSEQYF
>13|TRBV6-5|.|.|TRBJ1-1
TGTGCCAGCAACGGCGGGTTAAGGACTGAAGCTTTCTTT
CASNGGLRTEAFF
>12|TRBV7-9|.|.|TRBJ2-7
TGTGCCAGCAGCAAGACGTCCTACGAGCAGTACTTC
CASSKTSYEQYF
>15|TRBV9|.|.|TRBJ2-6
TGTGCCAGCAGCGCACAGGGCTCTGGGGCCAACGTCCTGACTTTC
CASSAQGSGANVLTF
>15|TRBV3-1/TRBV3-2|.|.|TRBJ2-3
TGTGCCAGCAGCCAAGTTAGGGCGGCGCGCGGTACGCAGTATTTT
CASSQVRAARGTQYF
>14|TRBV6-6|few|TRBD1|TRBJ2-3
TGTGCCAGCACCGAACAGGGGGAGTTGGATACGCAGTATTTT
CASTEQGELDTQYF
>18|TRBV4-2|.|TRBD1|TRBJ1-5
TGTGCCAGCAGCCATGCGTCTCAGGGGGGGCATAGCAATCAGCCCCAGCATTTT
CASSHASQGGHSNQPQHF
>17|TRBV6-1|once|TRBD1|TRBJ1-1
TGTGCCAGCAGTGCGAGGATCCCGGGACAGGGGAACACTGAAGCTTTCTTT
CASSARIPGQGNTEAFF
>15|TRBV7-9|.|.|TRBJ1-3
TGTGCCAGCAGCCCGGCTTTCGACTCTGGAAACACCATATATTTT
CASSPAFDSGNTIYF
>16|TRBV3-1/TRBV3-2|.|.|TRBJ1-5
TGTGCCAGCAGCCAGCAGAGGGGGTCGGGTCGGCAGCCCCAGCATTTT
CASSQQRGSGRQPQHF
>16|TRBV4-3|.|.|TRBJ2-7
TGCGCCAGCAGCCAAGATCTTACTAGCCCAGGTGGAGAGCAGTACTTC
CASSQDLTSPGGEQYF
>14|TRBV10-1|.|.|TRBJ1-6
TGCGCCAGCAGTGTTAACAGAAATAATTCACCCCTCCACTTT
CASSVNRNNSPLHF
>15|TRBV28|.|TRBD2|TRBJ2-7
TGTGCCAGCAGTGCATCCGGGACTACAGCCTACGAGCAGTACTTC
CASSASGTTAYEQYF
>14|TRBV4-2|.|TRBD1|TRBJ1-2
TGTGCCAGCAGCCAAGCGGGACAGCCCTATGGCTACACCTTC
CASSQAGQPYGYTF
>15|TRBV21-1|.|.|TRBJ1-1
TGTGCCAGCAGCACGCAGACAGGATTGAACACTGAAGCTTTCTTT
CASSTQTGLNTEAFF
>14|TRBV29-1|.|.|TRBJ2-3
TGCAGCGTTGAGAGCAGGGGGGGGACAGATACGCAGTATTTT
CSVESRGGTDTQYF
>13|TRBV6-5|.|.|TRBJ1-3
TGTGCCAGCCGTTTGGGCGAAAGAAACACCATATATTTT
CASRLGERNTIYF
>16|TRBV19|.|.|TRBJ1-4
TGTGCCAGTCGACAACAGCTCTCGGCAGCTAATGAAAAACTGTTTTTT
CASRQQLSAANEKLFF
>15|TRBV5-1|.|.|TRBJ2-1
TGCGCCAGCAGCTTTAGGGCAGGGGAAGACAATGAGCAGTTCTTC
CASSFRAGEDNEQFF
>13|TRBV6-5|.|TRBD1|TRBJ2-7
TGTGCCAGCACACAGGGGGTTGCTTACGAGCAGTACTTC
CASTQGVAYEQYF
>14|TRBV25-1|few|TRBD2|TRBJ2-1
TGTGCCAGCAGACTAGCGGGATCGTACAATGAGCAGTTCTTC
CASRLAGSYNEQFF
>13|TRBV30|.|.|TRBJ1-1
TGTGCCTGGACTATGGGCCGGAACACTGAAGCTTTCTTT
CAWTMGRNTEAFF
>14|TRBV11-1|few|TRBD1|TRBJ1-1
TGTGCCAGCAGCCCAGGGGGCAGGGACACTGAAGCTTTCTTT
CASSPGGRDTEAFF
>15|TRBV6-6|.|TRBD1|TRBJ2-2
TGTGCCAGCAGTTACCTAACAGGGGACACCGGGGAGCTGTTTTTT
CASSYLTGDTGELFF
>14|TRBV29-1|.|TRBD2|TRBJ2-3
TGCAGCGTGACGACTAGCGGGATGTCCGATACGCAGTATTTT
CSVTTSGMSDTQYF
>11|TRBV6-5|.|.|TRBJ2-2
TGTGCCAGCAGTTATGCCGGGGAGCTGTTTTTT
CASSYAGELFF
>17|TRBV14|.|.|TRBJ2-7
TGTGCCAGCAGCCCCATGGTATTGGCTCGGAGCTCCTACGAGCAGTACTTC
CASSPMVLARSSYEQYF
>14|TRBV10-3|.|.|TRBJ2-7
TGTGCCATCAGTGAGTCTAAGAGGACCGGGGAGCAGTACTTC
CAISESKRTGEQYF
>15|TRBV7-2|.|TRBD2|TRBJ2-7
TGTGCCAGCAGCTTCCGGACTAGCGGGAGGTCCGAGCAGTACTTC
CASSFRTSGRSEQYF
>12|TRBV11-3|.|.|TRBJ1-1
TGTGCCAGCAGCGGCAACGGGGGCGAAGCTTTCTTT
CASSGNGGEAFF